The 8 T cell receptor beta chains below come from one sample, sequenced in a study of blood T cells in healthy people across ages. Primers used in a second PCR of about 6 to 11 cycles were a sample-barcoded 5' primer and a J-beta primer mix. TCRdb used MiXCR to reprocess the 5' RACE reads, holding one entry per CDR3 protein. The sample lists 650,000 to 900,000 distinct CDR3 sequences, about 62% seen once, with 28% in the top ten. The sample comprised blood. Source of these receptors: a man aged 25-45 years in good health.

The rearrangement joins TRBV7-2 to TRBJ2-7; TRBD2 matches at 10 bases. Germline V gives CDR1 SGHTA, CDR2 FQGNSA. There are 14 residues in the CDR3. After removal of 5 bases from V and 4 bases from J, the junction contained 5 bases not matched to a gene. Written as DNA, the CDR3 is TGTGCCAGCAGCCGAAGCGGGGGGGAGTACGAGCAGTACTTC. Translating it yields CASSRSGGEYEQYF.

This chain joins TRBV20-1 and TRBJ1-5; the D is unclear. Germline CDR1 DFQATT, CDR2 SNEGSKA (reference sequence). CDR3 size: 14 residues. With 5 bases removed from V and 1 base from J, the gap between germline ends came to 12 bases. The CDR3 here is CSARTQGSNQPQHF. The CDR3 bases are TGCAGTGCTCGTACACAAGGGAGCAATCAGCCCCAGCATTTT.

This chain joins TRBV7-7 and TRBJ2-3, with D tentatively TRBD2 (5 bases). Germline values: CDR1 SSHAT, CDR2 FNYEAQ (reference sequence). The CDR3 consists of 14 residues. Trimming stripped 1 base from V and 2 bases from J, with 7 bases between. Here the CDR3 reads CASSLGTDTDTQYF. The CDR3 DNA reads TGTGCCAGCAGCTTAGGGACTGACACAGATACGCAGTATTTT.

This clonotype was seen repeatedly, ten times or more. The V and J genes are TRBV29-1 and TRBJ2-7; D is unclear. V lost 1 base and J 4 bases, leaving 5 bases between the germline ends. The CDR3 has 11 residues. Germline values: CDR1 SQVTM, CDR2 ANQGSEA. The chain's CDR3 is CSVEVGYEQYF. The CDR3 DNA sequence: TGCAGCGTTGAAGTTGGTTACGAGCAGTACTTC.

The gene calls are TRBV6-2 or TRBV6-3 and TRBJ2-7; D call uncertain. The CDR3 sequence is 12 residues long. Germline assignment: CDR1 MNHEY and CDR2 SVGEGT. V was shortened by 7 bases and J by 7 bases, with 14 bases between the two germline ends. For the CDR3, the DNA is TGTGCCAGCACCCTATCCGGCCATGAGCAGTACTTC. Protein product: CASTLSGHEQYF.

The gene calls are TRBV27 and TRBJ2-5; D not resolved. This CDR3 region has 15 residues. Per the germline V gene, CDR1 is MNHEY and CDR2 is SMNVEV (reference sequence). V dropped 2 bases and J dropped 2 bases, with 12 bases sitting between them. The CDR3 bases are TGTGCCAGCAGTTTAAAGGACCGACCTCAAGAGACCCAGTACTTC. As protein: CASSLKDRPQETQYF.

V gene TRBV6-2 or TRBV6-3 combines with J gene TRBJ2-5; TRBD2 might be the D (6 bases). Trimming took off 0 bases at V and 3 bases at J, with 14 bases between the two ends. Germline-derived CDR1 and CDR2 are MNHEY and SVGEGT. This CDR3 has 16 amino acids. The CDR3 spells CASSYSGGGAKETQYF. DNA for the CDR3: TGTGCCAGCAGTTACTCGGGCGGCGGGGCCAAAGAGACCCAGTACTTC.

The chain recombines TRBV7-2 with TRBJ1-6; D is unclear. Deletions cut 1 base from V and 8 bases from J, with 12 bases between. Germline V lookup: CDR1 SGHTA, CDR2 FQGNSA. The CDR3 sequence is 15 residues long. The CDR3 loop is CASSLVETADSPLHF. Written as DNA, the CDR3 is TGTGCCAGCAGCTTAGTGGAGACGGCGGATTCACCCCTCCACTTT.